A selection of T cell receptor beta chains follows, all from one sample in a study of T cells in localized non-small cell lung cancer. Clones were read by immunoSEQ multiplex PCR, and TCRdb kept only the in-frame ones, dropping some. The sample shows about 6,800 clones, approximately 46% of them seen only once. Sequenced material: lymph node tissue, taken before any cancer treatment. The origin of the receptors is a man aged 35-69 years with stage I lung adenocarcinoma. CDR3s leave out the opening cysteine and the closing phenylalanine or tryptophan. D genes are given only for firm matches. Expanded clones get a size class; other rows say once, few or many, or leave the size out.

d_gene	v_gene	j_gene	abundance	CDR3aa
TRBD1	TRBV11-1	TRBJ2-1	NA	ASSFGTVTYNEQF
TRBD2	TRBV11-3	TRBJ2-3	NA	ASSYSSGYTDTQY
NA	TRBV10-3	TRBJ2-5	medium-sized	AISERWQQETQY
NA	TRBV30	TRBJ2-5	NA	AWSVGRETQY
NA	TRBV10-2	TRBJ1-1	NA	ASSFTPDTEAF
TRBD1	TRBV23-1	TRBJ1-3	once	ASSRGQGGNTIY
TRBD2	TRBV6-8	TRBJ2-5	NA	AISGRLAGGETQY
TRBD2	TRBV10-1	TRBJ2-7	NA	ANRLANYEQY
NA	TRBV6-8	TRBJ2-4	few	ASSYGPEKNIQY
TRBD2	TRBV19	TRBJ2-3	NA	ASSMAIAGTDTQY
TRBD2	TRBV5-1	TRBJ2-5	once	ASSLAMAGGLGRQETQY
TRBD2	TRBV10-2	TRBJ2-1	NA	ASSAPGLAGNEQF
NA	TRBV6-8	TRBJ2-1	medium-sized	ASTPLEDYNEQF
NA	TRBV11-3	TRBJ1-4	NA	ASSLSGFAEKLF
TRBD1	TRBV28	TRBJ1-6	NA	ASSLGDRGSYNSPLH
TRBD1	TRBV19	TRBJ2-5	once	ASSLTGDRGYETQY
TRBD2	TRBV29-1	TRBJ2-1	NA	SVEEQGLAYYNEQF
NA	TRBV18	TRBJ2-4	NA	ASSPAGTDKNIQY
NA	TRBV28	TRBJ2-7	NA	ASSLSSLGTWDEQY
NA	TRBV5-1	TRBJ2-3	NA	ASSPASATDTQY
NA	TRBV18	TRBJ1-4	NA	ASSPPRLRGDSRPVQLF
TRBD1	TRBV11-3	TRBJ2-2	NA	ASSLRQGNTGELF
TRBD2	TRBV10-3	TRBJ2-2	NA	AISEGRVDTGELF
NA	TRBV11-3	TRBJ1-2	NA	ASSLTGVNYGYT
NA	TRBV30	TRBJ1-3	few	AWKAAGNTIY
TRBD1	TRBV19	TRBJ2-5	NA	ASSISGQGPHETQY
NA	TRBV10-3	TRBJ1-6	many	ASVDSQINNSPLH
NA	TRBV9	TRBJ2-1	NA	ASSHLQTGGGSYNEQF
TRBD1	TRBV19	TRBJ1-1	once	ASSNPGQGNTEAF